What follows is one T cell receptor (beta chain) and its context. What it binds is not known. The data belong to a study of cytomegalovirus exposure and HLA in healthy donors. Background on the study: Counted in an early data release were approximately 85 million unique TCRs from HLA-typed donors.

Findings and limits, study-wide: The number of N-insertions in an Asian-associated ancestry cluster was reportedly below the roughly 620-donor mean in a later analysis.

Researchers ran the PCR with 60 Vbeta and 13 Jbeta primers. Clones were read by immunoSEQ multiplex PCR, and TCRdb kept only the in-frame ones, dropping some. Of tens of thousands of clones listed, about four fifths are singletons. This CDR3 has 14 amino acids. The ends were cut back, 0 bases at V and 3 bases at J, with 7 bases in the middle. Germline-derived CDR1 and CDR2 are SGHKS and YYEKEE (reference sequence). The specimen was PBMCs. The gene calls are TRBV5-5 and TRBJ2-1; no definite D call. The source is a woman in her thirties or forties in good health and CMV-seropositive. The CDR3, as DNA: TGTGCCAGCAGCTTGGGCGACAACTACAATGAGCAGTTCTTC. Amino acids: CASSLGDNYNEQFF.